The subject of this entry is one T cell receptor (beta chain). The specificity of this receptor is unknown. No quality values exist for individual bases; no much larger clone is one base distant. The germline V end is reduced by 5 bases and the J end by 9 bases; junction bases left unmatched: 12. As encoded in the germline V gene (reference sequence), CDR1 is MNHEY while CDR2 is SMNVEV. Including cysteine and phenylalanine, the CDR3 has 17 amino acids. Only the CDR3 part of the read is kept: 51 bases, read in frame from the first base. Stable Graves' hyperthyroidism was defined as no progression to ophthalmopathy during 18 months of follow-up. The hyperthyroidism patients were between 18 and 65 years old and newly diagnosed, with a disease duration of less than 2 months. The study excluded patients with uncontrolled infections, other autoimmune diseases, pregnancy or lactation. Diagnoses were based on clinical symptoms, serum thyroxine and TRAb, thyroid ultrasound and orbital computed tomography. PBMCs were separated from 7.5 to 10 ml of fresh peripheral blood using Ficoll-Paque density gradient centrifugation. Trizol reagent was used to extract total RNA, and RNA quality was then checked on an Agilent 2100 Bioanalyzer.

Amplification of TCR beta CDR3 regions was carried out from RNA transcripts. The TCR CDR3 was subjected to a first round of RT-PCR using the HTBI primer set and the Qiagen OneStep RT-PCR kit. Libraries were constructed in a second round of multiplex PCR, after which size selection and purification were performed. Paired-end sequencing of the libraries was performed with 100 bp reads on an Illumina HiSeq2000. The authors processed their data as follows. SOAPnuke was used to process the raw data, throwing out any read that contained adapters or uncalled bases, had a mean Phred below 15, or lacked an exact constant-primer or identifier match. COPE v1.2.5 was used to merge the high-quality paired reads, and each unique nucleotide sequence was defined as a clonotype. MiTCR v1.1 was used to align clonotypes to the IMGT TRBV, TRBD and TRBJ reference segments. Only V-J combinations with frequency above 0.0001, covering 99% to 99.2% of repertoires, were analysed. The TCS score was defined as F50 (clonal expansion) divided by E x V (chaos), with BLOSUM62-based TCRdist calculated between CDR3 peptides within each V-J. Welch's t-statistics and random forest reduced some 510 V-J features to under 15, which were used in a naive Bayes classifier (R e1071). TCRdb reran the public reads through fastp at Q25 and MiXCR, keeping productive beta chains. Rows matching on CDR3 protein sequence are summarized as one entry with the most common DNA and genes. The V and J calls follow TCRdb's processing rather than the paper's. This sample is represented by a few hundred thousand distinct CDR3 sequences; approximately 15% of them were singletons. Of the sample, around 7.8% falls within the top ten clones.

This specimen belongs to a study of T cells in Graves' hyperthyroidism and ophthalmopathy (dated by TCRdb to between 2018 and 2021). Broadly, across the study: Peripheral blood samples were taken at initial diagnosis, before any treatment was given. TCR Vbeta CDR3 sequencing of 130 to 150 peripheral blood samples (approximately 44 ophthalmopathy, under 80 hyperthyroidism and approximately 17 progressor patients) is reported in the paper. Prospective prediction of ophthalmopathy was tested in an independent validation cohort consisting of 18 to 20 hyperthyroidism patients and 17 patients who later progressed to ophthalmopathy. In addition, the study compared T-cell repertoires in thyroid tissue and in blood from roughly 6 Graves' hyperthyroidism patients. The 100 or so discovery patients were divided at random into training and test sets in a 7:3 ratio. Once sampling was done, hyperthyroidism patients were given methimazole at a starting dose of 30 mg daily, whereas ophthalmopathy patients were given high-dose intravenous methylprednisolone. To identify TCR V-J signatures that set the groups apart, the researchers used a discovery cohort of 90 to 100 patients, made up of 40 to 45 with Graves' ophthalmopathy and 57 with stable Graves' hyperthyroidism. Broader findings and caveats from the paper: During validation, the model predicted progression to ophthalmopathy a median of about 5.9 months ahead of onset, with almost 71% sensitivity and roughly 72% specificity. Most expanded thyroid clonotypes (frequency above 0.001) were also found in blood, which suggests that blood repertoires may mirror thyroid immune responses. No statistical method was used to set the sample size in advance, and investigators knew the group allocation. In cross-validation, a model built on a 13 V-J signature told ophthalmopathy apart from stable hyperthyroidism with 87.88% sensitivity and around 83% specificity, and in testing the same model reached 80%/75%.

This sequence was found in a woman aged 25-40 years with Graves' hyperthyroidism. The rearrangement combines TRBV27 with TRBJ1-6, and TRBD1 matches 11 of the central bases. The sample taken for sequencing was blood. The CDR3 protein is CASSKTGTGGLGSPLHF. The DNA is TGTGCCAGCAGTAAGACCGGGACAGGGGGGCTTGGTTCACCCCTCCACTTT.